The next 9 T cell receptor beta chains were all read from a single sample in a study of shared clonotypes between healthy human individuals. CD45RO-negative CD8 cells positively selected for CCR7 made up the naive population, which excluded terminally differentiated effector memory CD45RA+ cells. Data came from immunoSEQ multiplex PCR; TCRdb stores just in-frame clones and leaves some out. This sample carries around 1.9 million clones, over 85% of them seen once, and the ten largest clones take about 1.7%. The material sequenced was naive CD8+ T cells from PBMCs. The receptors stem from a man younger than 35 in good health. Some clones in this sample may be carry-over from other donors' samples.

The chain is built from TRBV9 and TRBJ2-1, with 9 bases that match TRBD2. The CDR3 runs 15 residues. Unmatched junction bases numbered 5, after V lost 4 bases and J lost 3 bases. Looked up from germline, CDR1 is SGDLS and CDR2 is YYNGEE. The CDR3 loop reads CASSISSGVYNEQFF. In DNA, the CDR3 is TGTGCCAGCAGCATATCTAGCGGGGTCTACAATGAGCAGTTCTTC.

The genes are TRBV27 and TRBJ2-7; weak D call: TRBD2 (7 bases). Germline assignment: CDR1 MNHEY and CDR2 SMNVEV (reference sequence). This CDR3 is built from 17 residues. With 5 bases removed from V and 4 bases from J, the gap between germline ends came to 24 bases. The CDR3 DNA sequence: TGTGCCAGCAGTCCCTACCGGGGGGCAGGGGAGGGTTACGAGCAGTACTTC. Protein product: CASSPYRGAGEGYEQYF.

V usage is TRBV18 and J usage is TRBJ1-5; D unresolved. This CDR3 contains 17 residues. The V and J ends lost 6 bases and 0 bases respectively, with 18 bases between them. Germline loops: CDR1 KGHSH, CDR2 LQKENI. The CDR3 nucleotides read TGTGCCAGCTCCGTTAGCCAGCTTTATCGTAGCAATCAGCCCCAGCATTTT. Translation gives CASSVSQLYRSNQPQHF.

This chain uses TRBV6-1 with TRBJ1-2, with D perhaps matching TRBD1 (5 bases). V dropped 2 bases and J dropped 7 bases, with 20 bases sitting between them. Germline CDR1 MNHNS, CDR2 SASEGT. CDR3 length equals 16 residues. The CDR3 sequence is CASSELITGLEAGYTF. The CDR3 DNA follows: TGTGCCAGCAGTGAACTAATCACGGGGCTTGAGGCTGGCTACACCTTC.

This clone was found a few times. The sample carries other DNA sequences with the same CDR3. The CDR3 region has the DNA TGTGCCAGCAGCTTAGATGGGTACGAGCAGTACTTC. Protein sequence: CASSLDGYEQYF. The chain employs TRBV11-2 and TRBJ2-7; D call uncertain. The CDR3 has 12 amino acids. V shed 0 bases and J shed 4 bases, with 4 bases lying between them. In germline, CDR1 is SGHAT, CDR2 FQNNGV.

CDR3 loop: CASSLWGGADTEAFF. The DNA of the CDR3 is TGTGCCAGCAGTTTATGGGGGGGGGCCGACACTGAAGCTTTCTTT. This chain connects TRBV28 to TRBJ1-1; maybe TRBD1 (6 bases). This CDR3 is 15 amino acids long. V shed 0 bases and J shed 3 bases, with 11 bases lying between them. Per the germline V gene, CDR1 is MDHEN and CDR2 is SYDVKM.

The rearrangement joins TRBV10-3 to TRBJ2-3, with TRBD1 identical over 7 bases. Germline V lookup: CDR1 ENHRY, CDR2 SYGVKD. J lost 2 bases, V lost 2 bases, and 7 bases had no gene match. CDR3 length: 16 residues. Here the CDR3 DNA reads TGTGCCATCAGTGAGCGGACAGGCCCGAACACAGATACGCAGTATTTT. Translation: CAISERTGPNTDTQYF.

This clone showed up just once. The chain combines TRBV28 with TRBJ2-2; 11 bases are a match to TRBD1. The V gene end was trimmed by 6 bases and the J gene end by 7 bases; junction bases not matched to a gene: 1. The CDR3 consists of 13 residues. Germline CDR1 and CDR2: MDHEN and SYDVKM. The CDR3 reads CASRDRGLGELFF. CDR3 sequence (DNA): TGTGCCAGCAGGGACAGGGGGCTCGGGGAGCTGTTTTTT.

The chain links TRBV19 to TRBJ2-7; D is possibly TRBD1 or TRBD2 (5 bases each). This CDR3 comprises 13 residues. Trimming took off 5 bases at V and 2 bases at J, with 10 bases between the two ends. Germline V gene sequence: CDR1 LNHDA, CDR2 SQIVND (reference sequence). The CDR3 nucleotides are TGTGCCAGTAGTTTCGGGACCGCCTACGAGCAGTACTTC. It specifies CASSFGTAYEQYF.